This T cell receptor beta chain comes out of a study of early stage breast cancer tumors. The study, taken as a whole, reports: Most shared enriched TCRB sequences were commonly generated ones.

The CDR3 extends over 17 amino acids. Per germline, CDR1 SGDLS and CDR2 YYNGEE. J gave up 4 bases and V 0 bases, and 9 bases lay outside the gene matches. Remarks on this clone: The antigen is undetermined.

Generated by immunoSEQ multiplex PCR, the TCRdb table keeps only in-frame clones and is missing some. The profile shows 25,000 to 35,000 clones, roughly 77% of them singletons. The chain joins TRBV9 to TRBJ2-1; 8 positions agree with TRBD2. The specimen sequenced was breast tumor tissue. The TCR sequence derives from a person in their thirties with breast cancer. The CDR3 loop reads CASSVGRPAGVYNEQFF. The CDR3 DNA reads as TGTGCCAGCAGCGTAGGGAGGCCAGCGGGAGTTTACAATGAGCAGTTCTTC.